This TCR beta chain was recorded in a study of regulatory T cells in long-lasting Graves disease. To make TCR beta libraries, researchers used iRepertoire HTBI primers and Arm-PCR of CDR3 regions. TCRdb processed the multiplex PCR reads anew with MiXCR; each CDR3 protein has one entry. The table records 300,000 to 500,000 distinct CDR3 sequences, around 21% of them present only once. Time point described: persistent/refractory GD, antithyroid drugs over 5 years with positive TRAb. After RNA was extracted from PBMCs, the TCR library was made from it. This clonotype has only a few counts. The CDR3 runs to 15 residues. The germline CDR1 and CDR2 sequences are SGHAT and FQNNGV. Trimming removed 1 base at V and 7 bases at J, with 17 bases between.

V usage is TRBV11-2 and J usage is TRBJ2-7, with D possibly TRBD2 on 7 matching bases. This specimen was peripheral blood mononuclear cells (PBMCs), taken when the disease was refractory, from a patient treated with antithyroid drugs. The TCR originated in a female donor with Graves disease. CDR3 protein: CASSLGRRGGGEQYF. Here the CDR3 DNA reads TGTGCCAGCAGCTTAGGGCGGAGGGGAGGGGGAGAGCAGTACTTC.